This T cell receptor beta chain was obtained from a study of blood T cell repertoires in COVID-19. The germline V and J ends were trimmed by 0 bases and 2 bases, with 7 bases remaining between them. The germline V gene has CDR1 SGHNT and CDR2 YENEEA. The CDR3 totals 15 residues. With respect to this clone: The sample contains more than one DNA sequence encoding this CDR3.

TCRdb's copy holds only in-frame clones and misses some; the assay was immunoSEQ multiplex PCR. The sample contains hundreds of thousands of clones, over 75% of which appear only once. The receptor comes from a woman between 18 and 30 years old who had been exposed to COVID-19. The rearrangement links TRBV11-3 to TRBJ2-2; maybe TRBD1 (5 bases). The sequencing input was PBMCs or T cells enriched from blood (not recorded which). CDR3: CASSLDRANTGELFF. CDR3 nucleotides: TGTGCCAGCAGCTTAGACAGGGCAAACACCGGGGAGCTGTTTTTT.